This T cell receptor beta chain derives from a study of early T cells in non-severe SARS-CoV-2 infection. In the study overall: The chains were unpaired, and the sequenced material was bulk RNA from unsorted whole blood. Overall study findings and caveats: The study's VDJdb matching favored anti-spike CD8 responses and missed private and CD4 specificities.

Individual cDNA molecules received unique molecular identifiers during library preparation. TCRdb re-called the 5' RACE reads with MiXCR, one entry per CDR3 protein. In the table there are some 41,000 distinct CDR3 sequences, approximately 5% of which are singletons. The CDR3 is made up of 13 amino acids. V shed 3 bases, J shed 5 bases, and the junction held 5 bases outside the gene matches. Germline CDR1 and CDR2: DFQATT and SNEGSKA (reference sequence). This clonotype has at least ten counts. Antigen specificity is unknown. The sequenced sample consisted of whole blood. The rearrangement joins TRBV20-1 to TRBJ2-5; TRBD2 matches at 8 bases. This TCR came from an adult who was a healthcare worker with PCR-confirmed SARS-CoV-2 infection or an uninfected control (not recorded which). The CDR3 bases are TGCAGTGCTAGCCTCCCGGGGGGGGAGACCCAGTACTTC. Its translation: CSASLPGGETQYF.